These 27 T cell receptor beta chains were all obtained from the same sample, sequenced in a study of T cell responses to AZD1222 COVID-19 vaccine. Profiled with immunoSEQ multiplex PCR; TCRdb holds only in-frame clones, not every one. This sample yields 100,000 to 150,000 clones, of which approximately 85% are seen a single time; 7.5% to 8% belongs to the top ten. Sequences were derived from peripheral blood, sampled on day 0 of AZD1222 vaccination. The origin of the receptors is an adult in good health.

This clone was seen only a few times. The chain combines TRBV27 with TRBJ2-7; D not resolved. V lost 7 bases and J 5 bases, leaving 15 bases between the germline ends. Germline V gene sequence: CDR1 MNHEY, CDR2 SMNVEV (reference sequence). The CDR3 runs to 13 residues. CDR3 sequence (DNA): TGTGCCAGCACCTCCTGGGGAAGGAACGAGCAGTACTTC. This gives the protein CASTSWGRNEQYF.

V usage is TRBV5-4 and J usage is TRBJ2-5; 7 nucleotides line up with TRBD1. CDR3 size: 14 residues. Germline V gives CDR1 SGHNT, CDR2 YYREEE (reference sequence). Germline trimming cut 4 bases from V and 2 bases from J; bases unmatched to any gene: 5. CDR3 amino acids: CASSMGQLQETQYF. Written as DNA, the CDR3 is TGTGCCAGCAGCATGGGACAGCTACAAGAGACCCAGTACTTC.

The chain carries TRBV10-1 and TRBJ2-7; 7 positions match TRBD1. The germline CDR1 and CDR2 sequences are WNHNN and SYGVQD (reference sequence). The CDR3 is made up of 15 amino acids. V shed 5 bases and J 0 bases; nucleotides not matched to a gene: 7. CDR3 DNA sequence: TGCGCCAGCAGTAAAACAGGGGTAAACTCCTACGAGCAGTACTTC. This gives the protein CASSKTGVNSYEQYF.

Only one count was recorded for this clone. V gene TRBV14 combines with J gene TRBJ1-4; D possibly corresponds to TRBD1 (5 bases). The length of the CDR3 is 14 residues. Germline lookup yields CDR1 SGHDN and CDR2 FVKESK. V gave up 1 base and J gave up 7 bases, with 10 bases separating them. CDR3 nucleotide sequence: TGTGCCAGCAGCCAAGCACTGAGGGGTGAAAAACTGTTTTTT. Translation gives CASSQALRGEKLFF.

The chain links TRBV19 to TRBJ2-2; 10 nucleotides match TRBD2. The V gene's germline CDR1 is LNHDA and CDR2 SQIVND (reference sequence). The length of the CDR3 is 15 residues. Trimming took 3 bases from V and 5 from J; bases not matched to a gene: 3. CDR3 amino acids: CASSILAGATGELFF. The DNA of the CDR3 is TGTGCCAGTAGTATTCTAGCGGGAGCTACCGGGGAGCTGTTTTTT.

The chain uses TRBV4-2 and TRBJ1-2; TRBD1 matches 8 bases. Unmatched junction bases numbered 4, after V lost 4 bases and J lost 6 bases. The CDR3 runs 13 residues. Per germline, CDR1 LGHNA and CDR2 YNFKEQ. The CDR3 sequence: CASSPQGAHGYTF. Written as DNA, the CDR3 is TGTGCCAGCAGCCCCCAGGGGGCTCATGGCTACACCTTC.

The chain recombines TRBV14 with TRBJ2-5; tentatively, D is TRBD1 (6 bases). This CDR3 region has 15 residues. Deletions cut 0 bases from V and 5 bases from J, with 13 bases between. The germline V gene has CDR1 SGHDN and CDR2 FVKESK. The CDR3 sequence: CASSQDRNRVETQYF. As DNA, the CDR3 is TGTGCCAGCAGCCAAGATAGGAACAGGGTGGAGACCCAGTACTTC. The whole variable domain, remainder taken from reference TRBV14 and TRBJ2-5, is EAGVTQFPSHSVIEKGQTVTLRCDPISGHDNLYWYRRVMGKEIKFLLHFVKESKQDESGMPNNRFLAERTGGTYSTLKVQPAELEDSGVYFCASSQDRNRVETQYFGPGTRLLVL.

This rearrangement joins TRBV6-5 to TRBJ2-7; D uncertain. This CDR3 comprises 14 residues. V gave up 7 bases and J gave up 2 bases, with 15 bases separating them. CDR1 MNHEY and CDR2 SVGAGI come from the germline V gene. This CDR3 is CASMATVNPYEQYF. CDR3 DNA: TGTGCCAGCATGGCAACAGTAAATCCCTACGAGCAGTACTTC.

The chain carries TRBV10-3 and TRBJ1-3; the D gene is possibly TRBD1 (6 bases). Germline V lookup: CDR1 ENHRY, CDR2 SYGVKD. V was cut by 4 bases and J by 4 bases, with 14 bases left in between. CDR3 length equals 15 residues. The CDR3 DNA reads TGTGCCATCAGTGCAAGGGGGGGAACAGGAAACACCATATATTTT. Protein product: CAISARGGTGNTIYF.

The chain carries TRBV18 and TRBJ1-2; perhaps TRBD1 as D (6 bases). The germline V and J ends were trimmed by 3 bases and 4 bases, with 9 bases remaining between them. CDR3 length: 13 amino acids. In germline, CDR1 is KGHSH, CDR2 LQKENI. The CDR3 DNA reads as TGTGCCAGCTCACCCCGGGACACCTATGGCTACACCTTC. Translation: CASSPRDTYGYTF.

The chain couples TRBV4-2 to TRBJ1-1, with 8 positions matching TRBD1. CDR1 and CDR2 from the germline V gene are LGHNA and YNFKEQ. The CDR3 totals 15 residues. V lost 0 bases and J lost 5; bases outside the gene matches: 5. The CDR3 DNA reads as TGTGCCAGCAGCCAAGAAAACAGGGGGTGGACTGAAGCTTTCTTT. Translated: CASSQENRGWTEAFF.

The rearrangement uses TRBV25-1 and TRBJ1-2; 8 positions agree with TRBD1. CDR3 length: 12 amino acids. Germline CDR1 reads MGHDK; CDR2 reads SYGVNS. After removal of 4 bases from V and 7 bases from J, the junction contained 2 bases not matched to a gene. The CDR3 here is CASSGGQGGYTF. The CDR3 nucleotides read TGTGCCAGCAGTGGCGGACAGGGTGGCTACACCTTC.

The rearrangement links TRBV11-3 to TRBJ1-1, with D possibly being TRBD1 (5 bases). V lost 5 bases and J lost 3, with 22 bases in between. There are 17 residues in the CDR3. Germline V gene sequence: CDR1 SGHNT, CDR2 YENEEA. The CDR3 DNA reads as TGTGCCAGCAGCCTATTGGACATGGGGCTGTTGGACACTGAAGCTTTCTTT. This codes for CASSLLDMGLLDTEAFF.

The rearrangement uses TRBV6-5 and TRBJ2-3; D unresolved. V lost 0 bases, J lost 2 bases, and 9 bases lay in between. Germline V gene lookup returns CDR1 MNHEY and CDR2 SVGAGI. CDR3 length: 15 amino acids. The CDR3 DNA reads TGTGCCAGCAGTTACTCGAAGTGGAACACAGATACGCAGTATTTT. It specifies CASSYSKWNTDTQYF.

This sequence joins TRBV18 and TRBJ1-3; D gene ambiguous. CDR1 KGHSH and CDR2 LQKENI come from the germline V gene. This CDR3 is 16 amino acids long. The ends were cut back, 0 bases at V and 0 bases at J, with 9 bases in the middle. The CDR3 DNA reads TGTGCCAGCTCACCACCCAAGGGAAGCTCTGGAAACACCATATATTTT. It translates to CASSPPKGSSGNTIYF.

This chain uses TRBV2 with TRBJ2-5; TRBD1 matches 10 bases. CDR1 and CDR2 (germline): SNHLY, FYNNEI. The V gene end was trimmed by 8 bases and the J gene end by 5 bases; junction bases not matched to a gene: 11. The CDR3 is 15 amino acids. The CDR3, as DNA: TGTGCCAGCTCCGGACAGGGGGTCAAGCAGGAGACCCAGTACTTC. It translates to CASSGQGVKQETQYF.

V usage is TRBV12-3 or TRBV12-4 and J usage is TRBJ1-2; no firm D call. V shed 6 bases and J shed 7 bases, with 12 bases lying between them. The CDR3 totals 12 residues. CDR3 DNA: TGTGCCAGCAGCCCTGCTCGCGGTGGCTACACCTTC. This sequence encodes CASSPARGGYTF.

The chain carries TRBV30 and TRBJ2-7; D is perhaps TRBD2 (5 bases). CDR1 and CDR2 (germline): GTSNPN, SVGIG (reference sequence). Trimming cost V 0 bases and J 6 bases, with 15 bases left between them. The CDR3 has 14 residues. CDR3 amino acids: CAWSVSGLASEQYF. CDR3 nucleotides: TGTGCCTGGAGTGTAAGTGGGCTAGCAAGCGAGCAGTACTTC.

The rearrangement uses TRBV19 and TRBJ1-2; D not certain. Germline CDR1 reads LNHDA; CDR2 reads SQIVND (reference sequence). The length of the CDR3 is 17 residues. Trimming took 6 bases from V and 1 from J, leaving 21 bases between them. The CDR3 DNA is TGTGCCAGTAGGACACTTGATGGTCCCAAAATTAACTATGGCTACACCTTC. Translation: CASRTLDGPKINYGYTF.

The gene calls are TRBV7-2 and TRBJ2-3; D gene uncertain. Germline CDR1 SGHTA, CDR2 FQGNSA. CDR3 length equals 14 residues. V lost 5 bases, J lost 0 bases, and 9 bases lay in between. The CDR3 here is CASSRGLSTDTQYF. DNA for the CDR3: TGTGCCAGCAGCCGTGGATTGAGCACAGATACGCAGTATTTT.

The V call is TRBV5-1, the J call TRBJ1-4; D remains ambiguous. V was trimmed by 0 bases and J by 7 bases, leaving 16 bases between them. Germline CDR1 SGHRS, CDR2 YFSETQ. This CDR3 comprises 16 residues. The CDR3 loop is CASSLAGRGEGEKLFF. DNA for the CDR3: TGCGCCAGCAGCTTGGCCGGGCGGGGTGAGGGTGAAAAACTGTTTTTT. Supplemented by reference TRBV5-1 and TRBJ1-4, the full variable domain reads KAGVTQTPRYLIKTRGQQVTLSCSPISGHRSVSWYQQTPGQGLQFLFEYFSETQRNKGNFPGRFSGRQFSNSRSEMNVSTLELGDSALYLCASSLAGRGEGEKLFFGSGTQLSVL.

This chain links TRBV29-1 with TRBJ2-3; TRBD1 matches at 8 bases. Per the germline V gene, CDR1 is SQVTM and CDR2 is ANQGSEA. The CDR3 runs 13 residues. Trimming cost V 6 bases and J 6 bases; bases outside gene matches: 8. The DNA for the CDR3 is TGCAGCGTAGGGAACAGGGGGGCGGATACGCAGTATTTT. Amino acids: CSVGNRGADTQYF.

The J gene is TRBJ2-1, the V gene TRBV19; D remains unclear. CDR1 and CDR2 from the germline V gene are LNHDA and SQIVND (reference sequence). The CDR3 runs to 17 residues. Trimming stripped 3 bases from V and 0 bases from J, with 15 bases between. The DNA of the CDR3 is TGTGCCAGTAGTATTTCCCCCAGGCCGAGCTCCTACAATGAGCAGTTCTTC. Translated: CASSISPRPSSYNEQFF. Full variable domain (missing parts from reference TRBV19 and TRBJ2-1): DGGITQSPKYLFRKEGQNVTLSCEQNLNHDAMYWYRQDPGQGLRLIYYSQIVNDFQKGDIAEGYSVSREKKESFPLTVTSAQKNPTAFYLCASSISPRPSSYNEQFFGPGTRLTVL.

The rearrangement joins TRBV20-1 to TRBJ2-5; D gene ambiguous. The germline CDR1 and CDR2 sequences are DFQATT and SNEGSKA (reference sequence). This CDR3 is 12 amino acids long. V lost 6 bases to trimming and J lost 2 bases, with 10 bases between them. CDR3 residues: CSASGWQETQYF. The CDR3 DNA is TGCAGTGCGAGTGGCTGGCAAGAGACCCAGTACTTC.

This chain connects TRBV10-3 to TRBJ1-2; TRBD1 aligns across 12 bases. CDR1 is ENHRY, CDR2 SYGVKD, per germline. CDR3 length: 17 residues. J lost 4 bases, V lost 7 bases, and 13 bases had no gene match. The CDR3 DNA sequence: TGTGCCATCACCGCCGGGACAGGGGGCGGGGGGGGCTATGGCTACACCTTC. Residues: CAITAGTGGGGGYGYTF.

This clone was recorded a few times. The rearrangement joins TRBV25-1 to TRBJ2-7; 10 bases are shared with TRBD1. Trimming at V came to 1 base and at J to 2 bases, leaving 5 bases not matched to a gene. Germline V CDR1 and CDR2: MGHDK, SYGVNS. The CDR3 consists of 16 residues. CDR3 bases: TGTGCCAGCAGTGAATGGTCCGGGACAGGGGCCTACGAGCAGTACTTC. Residues: CASSEWSGTGAYEQYF.

This CDR3 is CASNKPTGRTEAFF. The CDR3 DNA reads as TGTGCCAGCAATAAGCCAACCGGTCGGACTGAAGCTTTCTTT. The V call is TRBV6-5, the J call TRBJ1-1; D is unclear. The CDR3 totals 14 residues. The V end was cut by 7 bases, the J end by 5 bases, with 17 bases between. In germline, CDR1 is MNHEY, CDR2 SVGAGI.